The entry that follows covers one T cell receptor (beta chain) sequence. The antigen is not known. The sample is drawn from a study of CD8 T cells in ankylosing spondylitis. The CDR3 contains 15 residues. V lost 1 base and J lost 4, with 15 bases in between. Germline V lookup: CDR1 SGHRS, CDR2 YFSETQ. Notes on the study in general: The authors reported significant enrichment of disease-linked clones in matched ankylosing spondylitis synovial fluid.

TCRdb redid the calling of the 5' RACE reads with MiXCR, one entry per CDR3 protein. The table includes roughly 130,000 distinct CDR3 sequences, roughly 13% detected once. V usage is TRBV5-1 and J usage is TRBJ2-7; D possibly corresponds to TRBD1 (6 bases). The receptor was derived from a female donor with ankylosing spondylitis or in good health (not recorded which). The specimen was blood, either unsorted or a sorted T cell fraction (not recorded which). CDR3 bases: TGCGCCAGCAGCTTGAGAGCAGGGGTTGGATACGAGCAGTACTTC. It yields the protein CASSLRAGVGYEQYF.